These 23 T cell receptor beta chains were all obtained from the same sample, sequenced in a study of cytomegalovirus exposure and HLA in healthy donors. 13 Jbeta primers and 60 Vbeta primers were used for the PCR. The assay was immunoSEQ multiplex PCR, and TCRdb's table has in-frame clones only and misses some. Of roughly 130,000 clones in the sample, about 73% are singletons; the top ten hold about 3.1%. Sample: PBMCs. Receptors were obtained from a human donor in good health.

The chain employs TRBV21-1 and TRBJ1-5; the tabulated D call, TRBD1, remains unverified against the DNA. TRBV21-1 is flagged as a pseudogene. The CDR3 covers 18 residues. The CDR3 is CASRTRDRGLYSNQPQHF. The CDR3 DNA is TGTGCCAGCAGAACCCGGGACAGGGGGCTGTATAGCAATCAGCCCCAGCATTTT.

This rearrangement joins TRBV6-1 to TRBJ2-5; a possible D gene is TRBD2 (5 bases). V lost 10 bases and J 6 bases, leaving 15 bases between the germline ends. The CDR3 has 12 residues. Germline V CDR1 and CDR2: MNHNS, SASEGT. CDR3 DNA sequence: TGTGCCACCAGGTCGGGGATGCAGACCCAGTACTTC. Its protein product is CATRSGMQTQYF.

The chain uses TRBV9 and TRBJ2-2; 12 bases match TRBD1. This CDR3 has 16 amino acids. CDR1 is SGDLS and CDR2 is YYNGEE in the germline V gene. V lost 0 bases to trimming and J lost 7 bases; unmatched junction nucleotides: 4. CDR3 DNA: TGTGCCAGCAGCGTAGGGGACAGGGGGCGCGGCGGGGAGCTGTTTTTT. The encoded protein is CASSVGDRGRGGELFF.

V is TRBV2 and J is TRBJ1-2; a possible D gene is TRBD1 (6 bases). The CDR3 runs 15 residues. V was clipped by 3 bases and J by 2 bases, with 13 bases between them. Germline CDR1 and CDR2: SNHLY and FYNNEI. The chain's CDR3 is CASSDPGQLNYGYTF. The CDR3 DNA sequence: TGTGCCAGCAGTGACCCTGGACAGCTCAACTATGGCTACACCTTC.

This chain links TRBV6-5 with TRBJ2-1, with 8 bases that match TRBD2. Germline CDR1 is MNHEY and CDR2 is SVGAGI. V lost 5 bases, J lost 10 bases, and 10 bases stayed unmatched. The CDR3 has 14 amino acids. CDR3: CASSDTGRGDEQFF. CDR3 bases: TGTGCCAGCAGTGACACCGGGCGGGGGGACGAGCAGTTCTTC.

The genes are TRBV28 and TRBJ2-7; D is uncertain. V lost 5 bases and J 4 bases, leaving 6 bases between the germline ends. CDR3 length: 11 amino acids. Germline V lookup: CDR1 MDHEN, CDR2 SYDVKM. The CDR3 protein is CASSQAYEQYF. The DNA of the CDR3 is TGTGCCAGCAGTCAAGCGTACGAGCAGTACTTC.

The V gene is TRBV27, the J gene TRBJ2-7; 7 bases align to TRBD2. In germline, CDR1 is MNHEY, CDR2 SMNVEV (reference sequence). The length of the CDR3 is 11 residues. V gave up 4 bases and J gave up 6 bases; unmatched junction bases: 0. Here the CDR3 DNA reads TGTGCCAGCAGTTGGGGGGGCGAGCAGTACTTC. Translation: CASSWGGEQYF.

The chain recombines TRBV5-1 with TRBJ2-3, with D possibly being TRBD1 (6 bases). With 2 bases removed from V and 4 bases from J, the gap between germline ends came to 14 bases. The CDR3 runs 15 residues. Germline CDR1 and CDR2: SGHRS and YFSETQ. This CDR3 is CASSFSGAIADTQYF. The CDR3 region has the DNA TGCGCCAGCAGCTTTTCAGGGGCTATCGCAGATACGCAGTATTTT.

This clone came up a few times. The chain employs TRBV9 and TRBJ2-1; possible D gene TRBD2, 6 bases. Per the germline V gene, CDR1 is SGDLS and CDR2 is YYNGEE. Trimming stripped 4 bases from V and 12 bases from J, with 29 bases between. CDR3 length: 17 amino acids. This CDR3 is CASSPPVTSNTPARQFF. The CDR3 DNA is TGTGCCAGCAGCCCCCCGGTGACTAGTAATACCCCGGCGAGGCAGTTCTTC.

This chain joins TRBV5-6 and TRBJ1-2; possibly TRBD1 for D (6 bases). V lost 0 bases and J 0 bases, leaving 9 bases between the germline ends. This CDR3 contains 15 residues. The V gene's germline CDR1 is SGHDT and CDR2 YYEEEE. The CDR3 sequence is CASSLGGQPNYGYTF. CDR3 nucleotides: TGTGCCAGCAGCTTGGGGGGGCAGCCTAACTATGGCTACACCTTC.

The chain combines TRBV6-6 with TRBJ1-5; 7 bases line up with TRBD1. Germline lookup yields CDR1 MNHNY and CDR2 SVGAGI (reference sequence). J gave up 3 bases and V 5 bases, and 7 bases lay outside the gene matches. This CDR3 spans 15 amino acids. This CDR3 is CASSAQQGFNQPQHF. The CDR3 coding sequence is TGTGCCAGCAGTGCCCAACAGGGGTTCAATCAGCCCCAGCATTTT.

The chain couples TRBV18 to TRBJ2-7; 7 bases are shared with TRBD1. The trim removed 3 bases at V and 5 bases at J, leaving 10 bases unmatched. The CDR3 sequence is 15 residues long. CDR1 and CDR2 (germline): KGHSH, LQKENI. CDR3 DNA sequence: TGTGCCAGCTCACCCTCTCTGACAGGGTTGGACGAGCAGTACTTC. As protein: CASSPSLTGLDEQYF.

Turning to this clone: The junction departs from the called germline gene at one end, perhaps through a read error. The rearrangement links TRBV7-9 to TRBJ2-7, with D hard to call. Per the germline V gene, CDR1 is SEHNR and CDR2 is FQNEAQ (reference sequence). This CDR3 has 12 amino acids. The chain's CDR3 is CSSSLVYYEQYF. In nucleotides, the CDR3 is TGTTCCAGCAGCTTAGTCTACTACGAGCAGTACTTC.

This chain links TRBV30 with TRBJ2-1; D gene uncertain. The germline V gene has CDR1 GTSNPN and CDR2 SVGIG (reference sequence). There are 12 residues in the CDR3. The V end lost 3 bases, the J end lost 3 bases, and 6 bases lay between the germline ends. This CDR3 reads CAWSVYYNEQFF. Here the CDR3 DNA reads TGTGCCTGGAGCGTTTACTACAATGAGCAGTTCTTC.

The chain couples TRBV5-6 to TRBJ2-2, with no clear D. CDR3 length equals 13 residues. Trimming took off 2 bases at V and 1 base at J, with 3 bases between the two ends. Per the germline V gene, CDR1 is SGHDT and CDR2 is YYEEEE. The CDR3 is CASSFLNTGELFF. DNA of the CDR3: TGTGCCAGCAGCTTCCTGAACACCGGGGAGCTGTTTTTT. The full variable domain, rest sourced from reference TRBV5-6 and TRBJ2-2, is DAGVTQSPTHLIKTRGQQVTLRCSPKSGHDTVSWYQQALGQGPQFIFQYYEEEERQRGNFPDRFSGHQFPNYSSELNVNALLLGDSALYLCASSFLNTGELFFGEGSRLTVL.

As regards this clone: Its ends do not fully match the called genes, so a read error is possible. The rearrangement joins TRBV5-4 to TRBJ2-1, with TRBD2 identical over 8 bases. Germline V gene data show CDR1 as SGHNT and CDR2 as YYREEE (reference sequence). This CDR3 region has 15 residues. The CDR3 nucleotides are TGTGCCAGCGGCTTGATAGCGGGATCTCTCAATGAGCAGTTCTTC. Amino acid sequence: CASGLIAGSLNEQFF.

The rearrangement joins TRBV6-1 to TRBJ1-2, with 8 positions matching TRBD1. CDR3 length equals 12 residues. Germline V lookup: CDR1 MNHNS, CDR2 SASEGT. With 7 bases clipped from V and 8 bases from J, the junction kept 6 bases outside the gene matches. CDR3 residues: CASISGGLGYTF. CDR3 nucleotide sequence: TGTGCCAGCATCTCAGGGGGCCTCGGCTACACCTTC.

Only a few counts were recorded for this clone. The V and J genes are TRBV6-1 and TRBJ2-7; D ambiguous. Trimming cost V 4 bases and J 6 bases, with 10 bases left between them. This CDR3 is built from 12 residues. CDR1 and CDR2 (germline): MNHNS, SASEGT. The CDR3 reads CASSVLSGEQYF. DNA for the CDR3: TGTGCCAGCAGTGTCCTTTCCGGCGAGCAGTACTTC.

The chain couples TRBV4-2 to TRBJ1-5; D not certain. The CDR3 is 14 residues long. The germline V gene encodes CDR1 LGHNA and CDR2 YNFKEQ. Trimming took 0 bases from V and 8 from J, leaving 11 bases between them. The CDR3 loop is CASSQDTIQEPQHF. CDR3 DNA sequence: TGTGCCAGCAGCCAAGATACCATCCAGGAGCCCCAGCATTTT.

J is TRBJ2-3 and V is TRBV9; 8 bases match TRBD2. Trimming cost V 5 bases and J 2 bases; bases outside gene matches: 19. CDR3 length equals 19 residues. In germline, CDR1 is SGDLS, CDR2 YYNGEE. In DNA, the CDR3 is TGTGCCAGCAGTAGGAGAGAGCGGGAGAGGGTGACCCACACAGATACGCAGTATTTT. This encodes CASSRRERERVTHTDTQYF.

This clone was observed a few times. The rearrangement links TRBV27 to TRBJ2-1; TRBD2 agrees at 11 bases. This CDR3 spans 16 amino acids. Trimming removed 4 bases from V and 5 bases from J; junction bases left unmatched: 7. Looked up from germline, CDR1 is MNHEY and CDR2 is SMNVEV (reference sequence). The CDR3 region is CASSYSGTSGNNEQFF. The CDR3, as DNA: TGTGCCAGCAGTTACTCCGGGACTAGCGGCAACAATGAGCAGTTCTTC.

The rearrangement links TRBV10-1 to TRBJ2-1; possibly TRBD2 for D (5 bases). Germline CDR1 WNHNN, CDR2 SYGVQD (reference sequence). The length of the CDR3 is 15 residues. V gave up 5 bases and J gave up 8 bases, with 19 bases separating them. CDR3 protein: CASSPTSGDADEQFF. The CDR3 DNA sequence: TGCGCCAGCAGTCCTACTTCCGGGGATGCGGATGAGCAGTTCTTC.

This chain links TRBV7-3 with TRBJ2-2, with TRBD1 matching 12 bases. Germline CDR1 and CDR2: SGHTA and FQGTGA. This CDR3 contains 19 residues. V lost 3 bases and J lost 4; bases outside the gene matches: 12. The CDR3 region is CASSLYGTGGRSSTGELFF. As DNA, the CDR3 is TGTGCCAGCAGCTTGTACGGGACAGGGGGCCGGAGTAGCACCGGGGAGCTGTTTTTT.